One sample yielded the 17 T cell receptor beta chains listed below, sequenced in a study of T-cell memory formation after mild COVID-19. TCRdb re-called the 5' RACE reads through MiXCR, storing one row per CDR3 protein. This sample has some 250,000 distinct CDR3 sequences, with around 10% found just once. Source material: PBMCs or a T cell subset sorted from them (not recorded which). These receptors originate from a man aged 18-30 years who had mild COVID-19 (a few samples of this study predate the infection). Cell type and time point are not known.

This clonotype was counted a few times. The V call is TRBV7-9, the J call TRBJ1-2; D possibly corresponds to TRBD1 (6 bases). The CDR3 has 14 residues. V was pared by 3 bases and J by 7 bases, with 15 bases between. Per the germline V gene, CDR1 is SEHNR and CDR2 is FQNEAQ (reference sequence). CDR3 nucleotides: TGTGCCAGCAGCTTGTCAGGACAGCCGCGTGGCTACACCTTC. Translating gives CASSLSGQPRGYTF.

The rearrangement links TRBV18 to TRBJ1-1; 7 nucleotides agree with TRBD1. Germline-derived CDR1 and CDR2 are KGHSH and LQKENI. With 5 bases clipped from V and 1 base from J, the junction kept 7 bases outside the gene matches. CDR3 size: 15 residues. The CDR3 nucleotides are TGTGCCAGCTCAGCGACCGGGACAGCGAACACTGAAGCTTTCTTT. Its translation is CASSATGTANTEAFF.

The chain combines TRBV5-6 with TRBJ2-1; 10 nucleotides match TRBD2. Germline CDR1 is SGHDT and CDR2 is YYEEEE. Trimming took 4 bases from V and 5 from J; bases not matched to a gene: 21. This CDR3 is built from 20 residues. CDR3 DNA: TGTGCCAGCAGCCTGAGACGGACTTTAGCGGGGGGTCCCCTTCACAATGAGCAGTTCTTC. Translating it yields CASSLRRTLAGGPLHNEQFF.

The chain carries TRBV4-1 and TRBJ2-7, with D perhaps TRBD1 (5 bases). The germline V gene encodes CDR1 MGHRA and CDR2 YSYEKL. This CDR3 comprises 15 residues. V lost 3 bases and J lost 4, with 16 bases in between. CDR3 residues: CASSQAQVGLYEQYF. CDR3 bases: TGCGCCAGCAGCCAGGCACAGGTTGGTCTATACGAGCAGTACTTC.

The rearrangement links TRBV20-1 to TRBJ2-1; no clear D gene. V was clipped by 0 bases and J by 6 bases, with 12 bases between them. The CDR3 runs to 14 residues. Germline V gives CDR1 DFQATT, CDR2 SNEGSKA (reference sequence). CDR3 loop: CSARDSVRVNEQFF. The CDR3 nucleotides read TGCAGTGCTAGAGATTCGGTTCGGGTCAATGAGCAGTTCTTC.

The chain is built from TRBV7-2 and TRBJ2-7; perhaps TRBD1 as D (6 bases). The germline V and J ends were trimmed by 5 bases and 6 bases, with 11 bases remaining between them. The CDR3 is 12 amino acids. Germline V gene data show CDR1 as SGHTA and CDR2 as FQGNSA. CDR3: CASSDDRSEQYF. CDR3 coding DNA: TGTGCCAGCAGCGATGACAGGTCCGAGCAGTACTTC.

The chain carries TRBV4-3 and TRBJ2-7; D unclear. CDR1 and CDR2 from the germline V gene are LGHNA and YSLEER. This CDR3 has 16 amino acids. Trimming took off 1 base at V and 4 bases at J, with 17 bases between the two ends. The CDR3 coding sequence is TGCGCCAGCAGCCAAGGGGTACTGTCCAGTTTATACGAGCAGTACTTC. The encoded protein is CASSQGVLSSLYEQYF.

This clonotype was seen repeatedly, ten times or more. The J gene is TRBJ2-7, the V gene TRBV20-1; 7 bases map to TRBD2. This CDR3 has 15 residues. The V and J ends lost 6 bases and 4 bases, in that order; junction bases with no gene match: 15. Looked up from germline, CDR1 is DFQATT and CDR2 is SNEGSKA (reference sequence). The CDR3 is CSARKQGGPRYEQYF. CDR3 nucleotide sequence: TGCAGTGCCAGAAAGCAGGGAGGGCCGAGGTACGAGCAGTACTTC.

This chain joins TRBV24-1 and TRBJ2-5; TRBD2 aligns across 15 bases. Germline CDR1 reads KGHDR; CDR2 reads SFDVKD. V lost 2 bases to trimming and J lost 1 base; unmatched junction nucleotides: 1. The CDR3 runs 17 residues. DNA of the CDR3: TGTGCCACCAGTGATTGGGGACTAGCGGGGGGCCAAGAGACCCAGTACTTC. Protein sequence: CATSDWGLAGGQETQYF.

This clonotype was observed a handful of times. The rearrangement links TRBV20-1 to TRBJ2-4; no definite D call. The germline V gene has CDR1 DFQATT and CDR2 SNEGSKA (reference sequence). The CDR3 contains 13 residues. V lost 2 bases and J lost 6, with 11 bases in between. CDR3 residues: CSARTDGTNIQYF. The CDR3 DNA sequence: TGCAGTGCTAGAACTGACGGTACAAACATTCAGTACTTC.

This clonotype was observed many times. The CDR3 protein is CASSPQTSTDTQYF. The DNA for the CDR3 is TGTGCCAGCAGCCCTCAGACTAGCACAGATACGCAGTATTTT. V is TRBV9 and J is TRBJ2-3; D gene unclear. There are 14 residues in the CDR3. The germline CDR1 and CDR2 sequences are SGDLS and YYNGEE. Trimming removed 4 bases from V and 0 bases from J, with 9 bases in between.

This clonotype came up a few times. This chain joins TRBV6-5 and TRBJ2-3; D is undetermined. V was trimmed by 2 bases and J by 0 bases, leaving 6 bases between them. Germline loops: CDR1 MNHEY, CDR2 SVGAGI. CDR3 size: 14 residues. CDR3 in amino acids: CASSYLDSTDTQYF. The CDR3 nucleotides read TGTGCCAGCAGTTACCTGGATAGCACAGATACGCAGTATTTT.

This clonotype was counted between two and nine times. This chain links TRBV4-1 with TRBJ2-2; 7 bases are a match to TRBD2. The CDR3 runs to 17 residues. Germline loops: CDR1 MGHRA, CDR2 YSYEKL. V lost 1 base, J lost 2 bases, and 7 bases stayed unmatched. CDR3 coding DNA: TGCGCCAGCAGCCAAGGACCCGGACTAGGCAACACCGGGGAGCTGTTTTTT. Protein sequence: CASSQGPGLGNTGELFF.

This sequence joins TRBV5-1 and TRBJ2-2; TRBD2 is a possible D gene (5 bases). The CDR3 totals 16 residues. V was pared by 2 bases and J by 4 bases, with 15 bases between. Germline lookup yields CDR1 SGHRS and CDR2 YFSETQ. The CDR3 bases are TGCGCCAGCAGCTTTCGAATTCGGGCGGGCACCGGGGAGCTGTTTTTT. Protein product: CASSFRIRAGTGELFF.

V and J are TRBV7-9 and TRBJ2-3, with 12 bases matching TRBD2. The CDR3 loop spans 15 amino acids. Germline V CDR1 and CDR2: SEHNR, FQNEAQ (reference sequence). Losses at the gene ends were 5 bases for V and 4 bases for J; bases not matched to a gene: 4. DNA of the CDR3: TGTGCCAGCAGCGCCCTAGCGGGGGGGGCAGATACGCAGTATTTT. Translation gives CASSALAGGADTQYF.

The chain carries TRBV7-2 and TRBJ1-4; D gene ambiguous. Germline V CDR1 and CDR2: SGHTA, FQGNSA. This CDR3 has 17 amino acids. V lost 4 bases and J lost 0, with 15 bases in between. CDR3 sequence reads: CASSYQVPPTTNEKLFF. In DNA, the CDR3 is TGTGCCAGCAGCTATCAGGTCCCACCTACAACTAATGAAAAACTGTTTTTT.

There are a few counts of this clonotype. The J gene is TRBJ2-3, the V gene TRBV7-6, with 7 bases matching TRBD2. J was trimmed by 2 bases and V by 5 bases; bases with no gene match: 13. The CDR3 extends over 17 amino acids. Germline V gene sequence: CDR1 SGHVS, CDR2 FNYEAQ. CDR3 in amino acids: CASSPGGNFLSTDTQYF. CDR3 nucleotides: TGTGCCAGCAGCCCGGGGGGAAATTTCTTATCCACAGATACGCAGTATTTT.